The 9 T cell receptor beta chains given below trace back to one sample, sequenced in a study of T-cell reconstitution after alpha-beta-depleted transplantation in children. Preparation of the TCRbeta library was carried out with unique molecular identifiers. TCRdb re-analysed the PCR reads in MiXCR, keeping a single row per CDR3 protein. Here the sample spans 200,000 or so distinct CDR3 sequences, roughly 6.3% being singletons. The sequencing here drew on PBMCs, taken before TCRalphabeta/CD19-depleted stem cell transplant. These receptors were taken from a girl younger than two with combined immunodeficiency, due to receive a stem cell transplant.

This clonotype was seen many times. V gene TRBV21-1 combines with J gene TRBJ1-2. TRBV21-1 corresponds to a pseudogene. The CDR3 is 14 residues long. CDR3 nucleotides: TGTGCCAGCAGCAGGCGGGGAGCGGAGAATGGCTACACCTTC. Its translation is CASSRRGAENGYTF.

As to this clonotype: A read error may be the cause here, since a much bigger clone is one base away. The rearrangement links TRBV20-1 to TRBJ2-1; no firm D call. Germline V gene sequence: CDR1 DFQATT, CDR2 SNEGSKA (reference sequence). The CDR3 sequence is 13 residues long. The CDR3 spells CSARVQRIIERFF. CDR3 coding DNA: TGCAGTGCTAGAGTCCAGCGAATAATTGAGCGGTTCTTC.

The sample holds many counts of this clonotype. The rearrangement joins TRBV24-1 to TRBJ2-2; unclear D gene. CDR1 is KGHDR and CDR2 is SFDVKD in the germline V gene. The V gene lost 12 bases and the J gene lost 0 bases, with 13 bases spanning the gap. The CDR3 extends over 14 amino acids. The CDR3 sequence is CASPPISNTGELFF. CDR3 in DNA: TGTGCCTCCCCCCCGATTTCGAACACCGGGGAGCTGTTTTTT.

Many counts were recorded for this clonotype. The chain couples TRBV10-3 to TRBJ2-2; D unclear. The germline V gene has CDR1 ENHRY and CDR2 SYGVKD. Trimming took 2 bases from V and 4 from J, leaving 11 bases between them. The CDR3 extends over 15 amino acids. The DNA for the CDR3 is TGTGCCATCAGTGAGCCGTTATCGGGCACCGGGGAGCTGTTTTTT. Protein: CAISEPLSGTGELFF.

This clonotype was counted many times. CDR3 residues: CASSSPAGPIYNEQFF. Here the CDR3 DNA reads TGTGCCAGCAGCTCCCCCGCGGGCCCAATTTACAATGAGCAGTTCTTC. This sequence joins TRBV7-6 and TRBJ2-1, with D perhaps TRBD2 (5 bases). Germline CDR1 SGHVS, CDR2 FNYEAQ. V was trimmed by 4 bases and J by 4 bases, leaving 17 bases between them. CDR3 size: 16 residues.

In this sample, this clonotype turned up many times. The rearrangement joins TRBV4-1 to TRBJ2-2, with 7 bases that match TRBD1. Trimming at V came to 4 bases and at J to 0 bases, leaving 5 bases not matched to a gene. The CDR3 is 16 residues long. Germline-derived CDR1 and CDR2 are MGHRA and YSYEKL. The CDR3 DNA is TGCGCCAGCAGCCCTACAGGGGTAGCGAACACCGGGGAGCTGTTTTTT. This translates into CASSPTGVANTGELFF.

This clonotype was seen many times. The V and J genes are TRBV10-3 and TRBJ2-3; 7 bases line up with TRBD2. V dropped 9 bases and J dropped 2; count of bases not matched to a gene: 11. Germline lookup yields CDR1 ENHRY and CDR2 SYGVKD. The CDR3 totals 15 residues. For the CDR3, the DNA is TGTGCCATATCCGGGACTACAACCCACACAGATACGCAGTATTTT. This codes for CAISGTTTHTDTQYF.

There are many counts of this clonotype. The J gene is TRBJ2-1, the V gene TRBV7-9; TRBD2 is a possible D gene (6 bases). CDR3 length equals 16 residues. The germline V gene has CDR1 SEHNR and CDR2 FQNEAQ (reference sequence). The V end was cut by 0 bases, the J end by 3 bases, with 12 bases between. The CDR3 protein is CASSLALATYYNEQFF. The DNA for the CDR3 is TGTGCCAGCAGCTTAGCCCTAGCGACCTACTACAATGAGCAGTTCTTC.

This clonotype was detected many times. The gene calls are TRBV28 and TRBJ2-5; D gene ambiguous. The CDR3 runs 11 residues. Trimming cost V 3 bases and J 4 bases, with 3 bases left between them. Germline assignment: CDR1 MDHEN and CDR2 SYDVKM. CDR3 DNA: TGTGCCAGCAGTTTTTTAGAGACCCAGTACTTC. It is translated as CASSFLETQYF.